The rows below give T cell receptor beta chains drawn from one sample of a study of regulatory T cells in long-lasting Graves disease. TCRdb reprocessed the multiplex PCR reads with MiXCR, giving one entry per CDR3 protein. Of roughly 440,000 distinct CDR3 sequences in the sample, 16% were seen once. This sample was shared with a second study, whose subject was T cells in Graves' hyperthyroidism and ophthalmopathy.

The sequenced sample was peripheral blood mononuclear cells (PBMCs), obtained at new diagnosis, from a patient treated with antithyroid drugs. These receptors were taken from a woman aged 18-30 years with Graves disease. The CDR3 runs from the conserved cysteine through the conserved F or W. D genes are given only for firm matches. Not every row has a clone size; where given, it reads once, few, many or a size class.

length: 13
size: many
V: TRBV29-1
J: TRBJ2-5
D: -
DNA: TGCAGCGTTGAAGATAGCTTCCTTGAGACCCAGTACTTC
CDR3: CSVEDSFLETQYF

length: 16
size: few
V: TRBV2
J: TRBJ2-5
D: -
DNA: TGTGCCAGCGGGGGGGAGCGGGAAGGGGGTGGAGAGACCCAGTACTTC
CDR3: CASGGEREGGGETQYF

length: 16
size: -
V: TRBV12-3/TRBV12-4
J: TRBJ1-5
D: -
DNA: TGTGCCAGCATTTTTAGGGGTCTTTATAGCAATCAGCCCCAGCATTTT
CDR3: CASIFRGLYSNQPQHF

length: 14
size: few
V: TRBV24-1
J: TRBJ1-2
D: -
DNA: TGTGCCACCCGTGCAGGGAGCGGAGACTATGGCTACACCTTC
CDR3: CATRAGSGDYGYTF

length: 15
size: many
V: TRBV30
J: TRBJ2-2
D: TRBD1
DNA: TGTGCCTGGAGTTTCCGGGACAGGGTCACCGGGGAGCTGTTTTTT
CDR3: CAWSFRDRVTGELFF

length: 14
size: many
V: TRBV28
J: TRBJ1-1
D: -
DNA: TGTGCCAGCCCAAAAGGAGTAGGGAACACTGAAGCTTTCTTT
CDR3: CASPKGVGNTEAFF

length: 20
size: few
V: TRBV24-1
J: TRBJ1-3
D: -
DNA: TGTGCCACCAGTGATTTGGTGCAGTACCATCAACCCATCTCTGGAAACACCATATATTTT
CDR3: CATSDLVQYHQPISGNTIYF

length: 17
size: many
V: TRBV24-1
J: TRBJ2-1
D: TRBD2
DNA: TGTGCCACCAGTGATCAAGCGGGAGGACGAGCCTACAATGAGCAGTTCTTC
CDR3: CATSDQAGGRAYNEQFF

length: 17
size: -
V: TRBV6-2/TRBV6-3
J: TRBJ2-2
D: -
DNA: TGTGCCAGCAGTTACTCTAGACAGGTGACTTACACCGGGGAGCTGTTTTTT
CDR3: CASSYSRQVTYTGELFF

length: 15
size: many
V: TRBV6-1
J: TRBJ1-5
D: -
DNA: TGTGCCAGCACCTGGGGACTCGGACAAAATCAGCCCCAGCATTTT
CDR3: CASTWGLGQNQPQHF

length: 13
size: few
V: TRBV28
J: TRBJ1-1
D: -
DNA: TGTGCCAGCACCCTATCGGGCCACACTGAAGCTTTCTTT
CDR3: CASTLSGHTEAFF

length: 16
size: few
V: TRBV18
J: TRBJ2-7
D: TRBD1
DNA: TGTGCCAGCTCACCGGGAAGGACAGGAGATCCCTACGAGCAGTACTTC
CDR3: CASSPGRTGDPYEQYF

length: 13
size: -
V: TRBV11-2
J: TRBJ2-7
D: -
DNA: TGTGCCAGCAGCCCAGGGGGGGGGCGCGAGCAGTACTTC
CDR3: CASSPGGGREQYF

length: 17
size: many
V: TRBV11-2
J: TRBJ2-3
D: -
DNA: TGTGCCAGCAGACTTACTGGCGCCACTAGGTTCACAGATACGCAGTATTTT
CDR3: CASRLTGATRFTDTQYF

length: 15
size: once
V: TRBV6-1
J: TRBJ2-7
D: -
DNA: TGTGCCAGCAGCCCGTCCCCGGGTAACTCCTACGAGCAGTACTTC
CDR3: CASSPSPGNSYEQYF

length: 13
size: few
V: TRBV29-1
J: TRBJ2-5
D: TRBD2
DNA: TGCAGCGTTGGCTGGGGGGGGGATGAGACCCAGTACTTC
CDR3: CSVGWGGDETQYF

length: 15
size: few
V: TRBV6-1
J: TRBJ2-7
D: -
DNA: TGTGCCAGCAGTGAAGGGGACGGGGTGGACTACGAGCAGTACTTC
CDR3: CASSEGDGVDYEQYF

length: 15
size: -
V: TRBV3-1
J: TRBJ1-4
D: TRBD1
DNA: TGTGCCAGCAGTAAAGTTCGACAGGGGGCCGGAAAACTGTTTTTT
CDR3: CASSKVRQGAGKLFF

length: 15
size: -
V: TRBV4-1
J: TRBJ2-1
D: TRBD2
DNA: TGCGCCAGCAGCCAGGGGCTAGCGGGAGGGCTTGAGCAGTTCTTC
CDR3: CASSQGLAGGLEQFF

length: 14
size: many
V: TRBV7-9
J: TRBJ2-5
D: TRBD2
DNA: TGTGCCAGCGGGAGATCGGGAGGAGGAGAGACCCAGTACTTC
CDR3: CASGRSGGGETQYF

length: 14
size: -
V: TRBV19
J: TRBJ2-1
D: TRBD2
DNA: TGTGCCAGTAGTCTGCGGGAGGGCCTCGATGAGCAGTTCTTC
CDR3: CASSLREGLDEQFF

length: 13
size: -
V: TRBV4-1
J: TRBJ1-1
D: -
DNA: TGCGCCAGCAGCCAATCTTTTGAAACCGCGGCTTTCTTT
CDR3: CASSQSFETAAFF

length: 17
size: -
V: TRBV28
J: TRBJ2-7
D: -
DNA: TGTGCCAGCAGTTCCAGGTCCCTGGGTCGCGGGCGCTACGAGCAGTACTTC
CDR3: CASSSRSLGRGRYEQYF

length: 13
size: many
V: TRBV28
J: TRBJ2-7
D: -
DNA: TGTGCCAGCAGTTCCAGAGAAGGGGACGAGCAGTACTTC
CDR3: CASSSREGDEQYF

length: 17
size: few
V: TRBV28
J: TRBJ2-6
D: -
DNA: TGTGCCAGCAGAATAGACAGCGCCGTCTCTGGGGCCAACGTCCTGACTTTC
CDR3: CASRIDSAVSGANVLTF

length: 15
size: many
V: TRBV29-1
J: TRBJ2-1
D: -
DNA: TGCAGCGTTGATGGGGCGGAGAGCTCCTACAATGAGCAGTTCTTC
CDR3: CSVDGAESSYNEQFF

length: 15
size: many
V: TRBV18
J: TRBJ2-1
D: -
DNA: TGTGCCAGCAGCCCCGACGGGAGCTCCTACAATGAGCAGTTCTTC
CDR3: CASSPDGSSYNEQFF

length: 17
size: -
V: TRBV30
J: TRBJ1-5
D: TRBD1
DNA: TGTGCCTGGAGTGTACGACAGGGGGTATATAGCAATCAGCCCCAGCATTTT
CDR3: CAWSVRQGVYSNQPQHF

length: 15
size: -
V: TRBV4-1
J: TRBJ1-3
D: TRBD1
DNA: TGCGCCAGCAGCCAAGGGACAGGCGTTGGAAACACCATATATTTT
CDR3: CASSQGTGVGNTIYF

length: 15
size: few
V: TRBV7-9
J: TRBJ2-1
D: -
DNA: TGTGCCAGCAGCTTATTAGGACAGCCCTACAATGAGCAGTTCTTC
CDR3: CASSLLGQPYNEQFF

length: 16
size: many
V: TRBV5-4
J: TRBJ2-3
D: TRBD2
DNA: TGTGCCAGCAGCGGAAAACTAGCAGCTAGCGGAGATACGCAGTATTTT
CDR3: CASSGKLAASGDTQYF

length: 17
size: few
V: TRBV4-3
J: TRBJ2-1
D: TRBD1
DNA: TGCGCCAGCAGCCAAGCCCCTCCAGGGGGCTCCTACAATGAGCAGTTCTTC
CDR3: CASSQAPPGGSYNEQFF

length: 16
size: few
V: TRBV19
J: TRBJ2-1
D: TRBD2
DNA: TGTGCCAGTAGTCATCGACTAGCGGGAGTAGGCAATGAGCAGTTCTTC
CDR3: CASSHRLAGVGNEQFF

length: 13
size: many
V: TRBV28
J: TRBJ1-2
D: -
DNA: TGTGCCAGCAGGATCTCAGCTAACTATGGCTACACCTTC
CDR3: CASRISANYGYTF

length: 15
size: -
V: TRBV5-1
J: TRBJ2-2
D: TRBD1
DNA: TGCGCCAGCAGCCGACAGGGAACCATCCCCGGGGAGCTGTTTTTT
CDR3: CASSRQGTIPGELFF

length: 17
size: -
V: TRBV20-1
J: TRBJ2-7
D: TRBD2
DNA: TGCAGTGCTCACCACAGAGGCCTAGCGGGAGAATCCTACGAGCAGTACTTC
CDR3: CSAHHRGLAGESYEQYF

length: 14
size: many
V: TRBV7-2
J: TRBJ2-7
D: TRBD2
DNA: TGTGCCAGCAGCTTTAGCGGGAGGGCCACCGAGCAGTACTTC
CDR3: CASSFSGRATEQYF

length: 16
size: few
V: TRBV6-1
J: TRBJ2-7
D: -
DNA: TGTGCCAGCAGCCTCCCTCCTGTAGGGGTAACCTACGAGCAGTACTTC
CDR3: CASSLPPVGVTYEQYF

length: 12
size: few
V: TRBV19
J: TRBJ1-5
D: -
DNA: TGTGCCAGTAGTACCCAGATTCAGCCCCAGCATTTT
CDR3: CASSTQIQPQHF

length: 19
size: few
V: TRBV12-3/TRBV12-4
J: TRBJ2-7
D: TRBD1
DNA: TGTGCCAGCAGTACTAGCCGAGACAGGGGGGACAGGGAAAAATACGAGCAGTACTTC
CDR3: CASSTSRDRGDREKYEQYF

length: 15
size: -
V: TRBV9
J: TRBJ2-1
D: -
DNA: TGTGCCAGCAGCCCTCACACCAACTCCTACAATGAGCAGTTCTTC
CDR3: CASSPHTNSYNEQFF

length: 17
size: many
V: TRBV2
J: TRBJ1-5
D: TRBD1
DNA: TGTGCCAGCAGTTTCCCCGAAGACAGGGCCAGCAATCAGCCCCAGCATTTT
CDR3: CASSFPEDRASNQPQHF

length: 17
size: few
V: TRBV4-1
J: TRBJ2-3
D: -
DNA: TGCGCCAGCAGCCAAGATTGGGCGGAGGTTTGGACAGATACGCAGTATTTT
CDR3: CASSQDWAEVWTDTQYF

length: 17
size: many
V: TRBV27
J: TRBJ2-1
D: -
DNA: TGTGCCAGCAGTTTATGGTCCAGCGCGAGCTCCTACAATGAGCAGTTCTTC
CDR3: CASSLWSSASSYNEQFF

length: 12
size: few
V: TRBV15
J: TRBJ1-5
D: -
DNA: TGTGCCACCAGCAGTAATAATCAGCCCCAGCATTTT
CDR3: CATSSNNQPQHF

length: 15
size: many
V: TRBV20-1
J: TRBJ1-4
D: -
DNA: TGCAGTGCTAGCTACAGGGACGAGGGTAATGAAAAACTGTTTTTT
CDR3: CSASYRDEGNEKLFF

length: 15
size: many
V: TRBV28
J: TRBJ1-1
D: -
DNA: TGTGCCAGCAGTTCACCCACAGTCATGAACACTGAAGCTTTCTTT
CDR3: CASSSPTVMNTEAFF

length: 14
size: many
V: TRBV7-9
J: TRBJ2-7
D: -
DNA: TGTGCCAGCAGCTTCGGGTCGAGCTCCTACGAGCAGTACTTC
CDR3: CASSFGSSSYEQYF

length: 16
size: few
V: TRBV12-3/TRBV12-4
J: TRBJ1-1
D: -
DNA: TGTGCCAGCAGTTTGCTTACCGGGACTGTGAACACTGAAGCTTTCTTT
CDR3: CASSLLTGTVNTEAFF

length: 14
size: few
V: TRBV5-8
J: TRBJ2-5
D: TRBD1
DNA: TGTGCCAGCAGCAAAACAGGGGTAGCGGAGACCCAGTACTTC
CDR3: CASSKTGVAETQYF

length: 14
size: many
V: TRBV11-2
J: TRBJ2-7
D: -
DNA: TGTGCCAGCAGCTTACCAGGGAGTCCCTACGAGCAGTACTTC
CDR3: CASSLPGSPYEQYF

length: 15
size: -
V: TRBV6-1
J: TRBJ2-5
D: TRBD1
DNA: TGTGCCAGCAGTATGGAGACAGGGTTGGCGGAGACCCAGTACTTC
CDR3: CASSMETGLAETQYF

length: 16
size: few
V: TRBV28
J: TRBJ2-7
D: -
DNA: TGTGCCAGCAGTTTAACTCGGACGCGGAGCTCCTACGAGCAGTACTTC
CDR3: CASSLTRTRSSYEQYF

length: 13
size: -
V: TRBV29-1
J: TRBJ2-7
D: TRBD2
DNA: TGCAGCGTTGGTTCTGCGGGAGGGTACGAGCAGTACTTC
CDR3: CSVGSAGGYEQYF

length: 14
size: many
V: TRBV7-2
J: TRBJ2-7
D: TRBD2
DNA: TGTGCCAGCAGCCCGCTAGCGGGTTTCAACGAGCAGTACTTC
CDR3: CASSPLAGFNEQYF

length: 13
size: many
V: TRBV5-6
J: TRBJ1-1
D: TRBD1
DNA: TGTGCCAGCAGCCCAGACAGGGACACTGAAGCTTTCTTT
CDR3: CASSPDRDTEAFF

length: 17
size: many
V: TRBV28
J: TRBJ2-3
D: TRBD1
DNA: TGTGCCAGCAGTTCCCCTGACAGGGGGCTTGGGACAGATACGCAGTATTTT
CDR3: CASSSPDRGLGTDTQYF

length: 14
size: few
V: TRBV11-3
J: TRBJ1-3
D: -
DNA: TGTGCCAGCAGCTTACGAAGCTCTGGAAACACCATATATTTT
CDR3: CASSLRSSGNTIYF